Given below is one TCR beta chain in context. Its antigen is not identified. V dropped 0 bases and J dropped 4 bases, with 9 bases sitting between them. CDR3 length: 14 residues. Germline V gives CDR1 SEHNR, CDR2 FQNEAQ (reference sequence). Clones were sequenced by immunoSEQ multiplex PCR, and TCRdb holds only the in-frame ones, with some missing. In the table there are just over 70,000 clones, under 90% of which are singletons. The data originate from a study of graft-versus-host responses after intestinal transplantation. The study's findings and limits: In patients with graft-donor T cell macrochimerism, allograft graft-versus-host to host-versus-graft clonal ratios were high. Maximum circulating GvH clone levels tracked with early post-transplant HvG decreases.

The receptor was derived from a human donor who was the organ donor for an intestinal transplant. The chain is built from TRBV7-9 and TRBJ1-1; unclear D gene. The sample was unstimulated CD4+ T cells sorted from spleen or lymph node cells, taken before transplant. The CDR3 DNA reads as TGTGCCAGCAGCTTAGCGAACGGAGCCACTGAAGCTTTCTTT. Its translation: CASSLANGATEAFF.